This T cell receptor (beta chain) was captured by sequencing in a study of T cell changes during pregnancy in multiple sclerosis. Germline V gene data show CDR1 as SEHNR and CDR2 as FQNEAQ (reference sequence). The CDR3 has 16 amino acids. J was trimmed by 0 bases and V by 0 bases; bases with no gene match: 4. Profiling relied on immunoSEQ multiplex PCR, and the TCRdb table lists in-frame clones only, not all of them. Here the sample spans 85,000 to 130,000 clones, around 94% being singletons. This clone was counted only a few times. J is TRBJ1-2 and V is TRBV7-9; 7 nucleotides align to TRBD1. The sequence was collected from a female donor with multiple sclerosis, enrolled in a pregnancy study. The sample in question was peripheral blood, obtained in the second trimester of pregnancy. CDR3 bases: TGTGCCAGCAGCTTAGCCTCCGGGACAGCTAACTATGGCTACACCTTC. It encodes CASSLASGTANYGYTF.